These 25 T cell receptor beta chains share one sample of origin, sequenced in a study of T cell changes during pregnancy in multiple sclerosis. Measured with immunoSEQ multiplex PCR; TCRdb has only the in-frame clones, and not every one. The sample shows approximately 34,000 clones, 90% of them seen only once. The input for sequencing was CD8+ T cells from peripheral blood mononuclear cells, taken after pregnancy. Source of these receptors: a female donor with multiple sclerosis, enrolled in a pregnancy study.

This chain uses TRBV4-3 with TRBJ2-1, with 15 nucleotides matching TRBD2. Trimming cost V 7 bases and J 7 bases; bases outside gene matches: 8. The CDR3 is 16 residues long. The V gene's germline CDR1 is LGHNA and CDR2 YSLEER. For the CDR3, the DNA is TGCGCCAGCAACAGGGGACTAGCGGGGGGTGTAAATGAGCAGTTCTTC. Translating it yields CASNRGLAGGVNEQFF.

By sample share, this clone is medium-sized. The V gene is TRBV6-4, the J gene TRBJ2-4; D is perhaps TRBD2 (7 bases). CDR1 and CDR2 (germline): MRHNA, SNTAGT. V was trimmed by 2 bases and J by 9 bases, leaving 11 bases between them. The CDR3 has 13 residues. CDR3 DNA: TGTGCCAGCAGTGACGGGGGGGCCGGCATTCAGTACTTC. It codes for CASSDGGAGIQYF.

CDR3 nucleotides: TGTGCCAGCAGATCCCCGGGACAGGCGGACTACGAGCAGTACTTC. It encodes CASRSPGQADYEQYF. V is TRBV2 and J is TRBJ2-7, with 8 positions matching TRBD1. CDR3 length: 15 residues. The V and J ends lost 6 bases and 3 bases, in that order; junction bases with no gene match: 10. The germline CDR1 and CDR2 sequences are SNHLY and FYNNEI.

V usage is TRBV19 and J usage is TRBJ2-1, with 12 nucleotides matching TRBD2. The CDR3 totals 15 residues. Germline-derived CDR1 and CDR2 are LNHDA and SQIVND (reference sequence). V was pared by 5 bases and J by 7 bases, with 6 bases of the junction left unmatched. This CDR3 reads CASSLASGGGNEQFF. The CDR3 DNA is TGTGCCAGTAGTTTAGCTAGCGGGGGGGGAAATGAGCAGTTCTTC. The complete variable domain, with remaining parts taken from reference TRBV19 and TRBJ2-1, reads DGGITQSPKYLFRKEGQNVTLSCEQNLNHDAMYWYRQDPGQGLRLIYYSQIVNDFQKGDIAEGYSVSREKKESFPLTVTSAQKNPTAFYLCASSLASGGGNEQFFGPGTRLTVL.

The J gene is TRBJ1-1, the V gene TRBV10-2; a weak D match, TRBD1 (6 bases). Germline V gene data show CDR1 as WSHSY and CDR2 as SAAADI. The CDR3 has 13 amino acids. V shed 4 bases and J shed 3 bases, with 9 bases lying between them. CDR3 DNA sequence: TGCGCCAGCAGTGCAGGACAGTACACTGAAGCTTTCTTT. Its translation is CASSAGQYTEAFF.

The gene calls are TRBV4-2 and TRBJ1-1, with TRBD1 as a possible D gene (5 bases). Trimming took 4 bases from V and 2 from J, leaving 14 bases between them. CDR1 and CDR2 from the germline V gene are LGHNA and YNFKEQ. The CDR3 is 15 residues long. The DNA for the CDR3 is TGTGCCAGCAGCCCCCGGGACGGGGGAAACACTGAAGCTTTCTTT. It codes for CASSPRDGGNTEAFF.

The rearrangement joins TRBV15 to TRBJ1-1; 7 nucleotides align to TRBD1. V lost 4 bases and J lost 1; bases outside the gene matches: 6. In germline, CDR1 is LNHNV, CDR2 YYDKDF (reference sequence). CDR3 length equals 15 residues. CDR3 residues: CATSTRTGPNTEAFF. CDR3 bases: TGTGCCACCAGCACTCGGACAGGACCGAACACTGAAGCTTTCTTT.

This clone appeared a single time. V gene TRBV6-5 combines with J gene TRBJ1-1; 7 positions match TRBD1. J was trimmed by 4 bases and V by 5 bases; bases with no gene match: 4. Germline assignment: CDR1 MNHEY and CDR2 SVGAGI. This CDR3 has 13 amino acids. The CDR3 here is CASSTTGVTEAFF. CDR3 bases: TGTGCCAGCAGTACCACAGGGGTCACTGAAGCTTTCTTT.

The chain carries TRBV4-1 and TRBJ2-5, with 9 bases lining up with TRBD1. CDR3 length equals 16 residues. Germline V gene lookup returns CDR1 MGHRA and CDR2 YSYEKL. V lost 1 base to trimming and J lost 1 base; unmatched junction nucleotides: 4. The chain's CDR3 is CASSQGTGVLQETQYF. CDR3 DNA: TGCGCCAGCAGCCAAGGGACAGGGGTCCTCCAAGAGACCCAGTACTTC.

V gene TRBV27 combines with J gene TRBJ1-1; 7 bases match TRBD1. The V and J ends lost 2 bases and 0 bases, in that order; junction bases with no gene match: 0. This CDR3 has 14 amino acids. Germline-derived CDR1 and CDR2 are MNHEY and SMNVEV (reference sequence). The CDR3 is CASSLRGLNTEAFF. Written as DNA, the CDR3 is TGTGCCAGCAGTTTAAGGGGGCTGAACACTGAAGCTTTCTTT.

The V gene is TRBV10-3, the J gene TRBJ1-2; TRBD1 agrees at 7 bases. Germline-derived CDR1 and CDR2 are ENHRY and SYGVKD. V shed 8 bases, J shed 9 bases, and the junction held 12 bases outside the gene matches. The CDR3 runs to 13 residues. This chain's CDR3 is CAISRQGLNCYTF. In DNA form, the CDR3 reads TGTGCCATCTCCAGACAGGGTTTGAATTGCTACACCTTC.

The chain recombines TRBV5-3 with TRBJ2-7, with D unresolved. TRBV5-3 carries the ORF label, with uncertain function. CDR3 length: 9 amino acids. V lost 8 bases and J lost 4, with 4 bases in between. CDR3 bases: TGTGCCAGCAAATACGAGCAGTACTTC. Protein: CASKYEQYF.

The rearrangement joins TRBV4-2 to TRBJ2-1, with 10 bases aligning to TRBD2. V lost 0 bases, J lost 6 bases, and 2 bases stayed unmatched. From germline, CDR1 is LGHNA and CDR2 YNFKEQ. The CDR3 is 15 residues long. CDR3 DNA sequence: TGTGCCAGCAGCCAAGAAGCGGGGGGGCCCAATGAGCAGTTCTTC. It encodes CASSQEAGGPNEQFF.

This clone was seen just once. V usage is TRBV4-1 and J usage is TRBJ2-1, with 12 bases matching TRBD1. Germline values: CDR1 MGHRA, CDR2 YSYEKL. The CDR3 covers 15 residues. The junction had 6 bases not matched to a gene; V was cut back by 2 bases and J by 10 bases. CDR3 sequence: CASSQPGQGAKEQFF. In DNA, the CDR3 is TGCGCCAGCAGCCAACCGGGACAGGGGGCAAAGGAGCAGTTCTTC.

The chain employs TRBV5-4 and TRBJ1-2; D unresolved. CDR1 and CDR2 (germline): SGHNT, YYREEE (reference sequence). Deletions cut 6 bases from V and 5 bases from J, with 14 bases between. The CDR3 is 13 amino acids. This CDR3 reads CASNHREYYGYTF. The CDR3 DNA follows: TGTGCCAGCAACCACCGGGAGTATTATGGCTACACCTTC.

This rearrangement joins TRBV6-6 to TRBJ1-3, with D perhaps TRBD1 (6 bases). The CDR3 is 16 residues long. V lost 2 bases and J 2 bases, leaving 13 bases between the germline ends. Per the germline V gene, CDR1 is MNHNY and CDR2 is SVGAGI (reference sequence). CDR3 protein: CASSYMPGDPGNTIYF. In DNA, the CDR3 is TGTGCCAGCAGTTACATGCCAGGGGACCCTGGAAACACCATATATTTT.

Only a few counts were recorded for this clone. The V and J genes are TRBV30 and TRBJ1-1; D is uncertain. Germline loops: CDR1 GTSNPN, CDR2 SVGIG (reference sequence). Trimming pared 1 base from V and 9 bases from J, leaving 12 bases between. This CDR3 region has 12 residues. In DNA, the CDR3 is TGTGCCTGGAGTGGGCCCTCAGTAAAAGCTTTCTTT. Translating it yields CAWSGPSVKAFF.

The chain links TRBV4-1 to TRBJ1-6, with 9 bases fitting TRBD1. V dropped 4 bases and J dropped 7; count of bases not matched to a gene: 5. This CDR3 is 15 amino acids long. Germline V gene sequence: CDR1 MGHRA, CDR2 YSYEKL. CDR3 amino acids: CASSRGTGWNSPLHF. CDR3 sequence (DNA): TGCGCCAGCAGCCGGGGGACAGGGTGGAATTCACCCCTCCACTTT.

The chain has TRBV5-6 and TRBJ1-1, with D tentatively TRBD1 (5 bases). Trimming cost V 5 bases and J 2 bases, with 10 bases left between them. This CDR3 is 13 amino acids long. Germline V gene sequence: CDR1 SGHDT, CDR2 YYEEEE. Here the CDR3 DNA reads TGTGCCAGCAGTTGGGGCCCCAACACTGAAGCTTTCTTT. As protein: CASSWGPNTEAFF.

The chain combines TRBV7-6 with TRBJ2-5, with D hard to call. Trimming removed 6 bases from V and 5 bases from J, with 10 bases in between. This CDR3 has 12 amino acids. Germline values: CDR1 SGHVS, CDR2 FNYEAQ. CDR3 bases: TGTGCCAGCAGAAGCCCCAGGGAGACCCAGTACTTC. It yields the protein CASRSPRETQYF.

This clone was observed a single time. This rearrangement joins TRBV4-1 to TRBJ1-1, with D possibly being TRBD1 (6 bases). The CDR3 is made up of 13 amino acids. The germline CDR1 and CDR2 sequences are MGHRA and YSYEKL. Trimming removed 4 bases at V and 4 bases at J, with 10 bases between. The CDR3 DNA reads TGCGCCAGCAGCCCAAGGGGGGGCACTGAAGCTTTCTTT. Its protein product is CASSPRGGTEAFF.

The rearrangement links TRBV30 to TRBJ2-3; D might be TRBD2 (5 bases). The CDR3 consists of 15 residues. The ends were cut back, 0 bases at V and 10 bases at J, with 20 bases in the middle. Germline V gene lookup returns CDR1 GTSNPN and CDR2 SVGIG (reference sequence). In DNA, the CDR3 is TGTGCCTGGAGTGTAATGGGAGCGTCCCAGTCGGCGCAGTATTTT. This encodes CAWSVMGASQSAQYF.

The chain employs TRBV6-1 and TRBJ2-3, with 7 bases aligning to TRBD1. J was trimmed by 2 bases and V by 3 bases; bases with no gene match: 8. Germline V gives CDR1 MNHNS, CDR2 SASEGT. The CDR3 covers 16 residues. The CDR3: CASSDWTGGSTDTQYF. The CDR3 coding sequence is TGTGCCAGCAGTGACTGGACAGGTGGATCCACAGATACGCAGTATTTT.

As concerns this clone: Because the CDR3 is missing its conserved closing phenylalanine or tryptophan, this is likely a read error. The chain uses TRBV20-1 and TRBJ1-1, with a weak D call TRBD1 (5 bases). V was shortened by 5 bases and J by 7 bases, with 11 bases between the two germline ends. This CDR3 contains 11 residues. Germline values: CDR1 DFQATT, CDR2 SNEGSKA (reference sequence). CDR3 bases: TGCAGTGCTTCCGTCGGGGGTGAAGCTTTCGTT. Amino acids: CSASVGGEAFV.

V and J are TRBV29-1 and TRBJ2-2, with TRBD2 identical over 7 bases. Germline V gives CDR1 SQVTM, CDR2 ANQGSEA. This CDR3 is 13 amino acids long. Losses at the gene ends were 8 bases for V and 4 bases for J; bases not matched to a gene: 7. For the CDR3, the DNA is TGCAGCTGGGGGGGGATTGGCACCGGGGAGCTGTTTTTT. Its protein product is CSWGGIGTGELFF.